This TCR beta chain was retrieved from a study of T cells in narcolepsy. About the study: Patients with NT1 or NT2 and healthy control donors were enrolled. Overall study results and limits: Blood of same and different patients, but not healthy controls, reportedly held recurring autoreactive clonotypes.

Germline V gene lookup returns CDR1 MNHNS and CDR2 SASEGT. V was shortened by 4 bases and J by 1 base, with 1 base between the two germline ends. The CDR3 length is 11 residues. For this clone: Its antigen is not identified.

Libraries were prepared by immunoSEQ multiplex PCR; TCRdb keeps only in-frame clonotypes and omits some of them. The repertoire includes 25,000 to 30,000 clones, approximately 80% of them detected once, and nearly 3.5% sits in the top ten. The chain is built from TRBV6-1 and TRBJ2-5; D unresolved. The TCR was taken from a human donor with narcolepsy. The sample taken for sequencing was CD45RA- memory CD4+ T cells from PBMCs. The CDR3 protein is CASSAQETQYF. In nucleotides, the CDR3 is TGTGCCAGCAGTGCCCAAGAGACCCAGTACTTC.